Each of the 31 T cell receptor beta chains below was sequenced from the same sample in a study of CDR3 diversity in severe acne. TCRdb independently ran MiXCR on the PCR reads; one entry per CDR3 protein. The sample carries roughly 81,000 distinct CDR3 sequences, approximately 52% recorded once. The sequencing input was blood. The receptors shown here come from a male donor in good health, serving as a control.

This sequence joins TRBV20-1 and TRBJ2-7, with a tentative D call TRBD1 (6 bases). The CDR3 contains 12 residues. V lost 1 base to trimming and J lost 3 bases, with 7 bases between them. CDR1 is DFQATT and CDR2 is SNEGSKA in the germline V gene (reference sequence). In DNA form, the CDR3 reads TGCAGTGCTAGAGGGGGGCTCTACGAGCAGTACTTC. This encodes CSARGGLYEQYF.

V is TRBV5-6 and J is TRBJ2-1; D possibly corresponds to TRBD1 (5 bases). The CDR3 has 15 residues. Trimming shortened V by 7 bases and J by 10 bases, and 24 bases separated the two germline ends. Germline V gene lookup returns CDR1 SGHDT and CDR2 YYEEEE. CDR3 residues: CASVLQAGFAGEQFF. The CDR3 region has the DNA TGTGCCAGCGTTCTCCAGGCAGGGTTCGCCGGGGAGCAGTTCTTC.

The chain links TRBV7-2 to TRBJ1-2; possibly TRBD1 for D (5 bases). The CDR3 has 13 amino acids. Trimming removed 8 bases at V and 3 bases at J, with 13 bases between. CDR1 and CDR2 from the germline V gene are SGHTA and FQGNSA. The CDR3 DNA is TGTGCCAGCGGACCGGGGGGAGACTATGGCTACACCTTC. It codes for CASGPGGDYGYTF.

This clonotype has a handful of counts. The chain couples TRBV19 to TRBJ2-3; tentatively, D is TRBD1 or TRBD2 (5 bases each). The CDR3 extends over 19 amino acids. V lost 4 bases and J lost 3, with 26 bases in between. The V gene's germline CDR1 is LNHDA and CDR2 SQIVND (reference sequence). This CDR3 is CASSTPGRGPLRSTDTQYF. The CDR3 coding sequence is TGTGCCAGTAGTACCCCCGGTCGGGGCCCACTTAGGAGTACAGATACGCAGTATTTT.

This clonotype was seen at least ten times. V gene TRBV19 combines with J gene TRBJ2-7, with 7 bases lining up with TRBD2. Germline loops: CDR1 LNHDA, CDR2 SQIVND (reference sequence). This CDR3 spans 14 amino acids. Trimming at V came to 5 bases and at J to 1 base, leaving 5 bases not matched to a gene. The CDR3 sequence: CASSSGGGSYEQYF. CDR3 nucleotide sequence: TGTGCCAGTAGTTCTGGGGGGGGTTCCTACGAGCAGTACTTC.

The chain combines TRBV7-2 with TRBJ1-2, with 7 bases that match TRBD1. The CDR3 consists of 13 residues. J lost 8 bases, V lost 8 bases, and 11 bases had no gene match. Germline-derived CDR1 and CDR2 are SGHTA and FQGNSA. The CDR3, as DNA: TGTGCCAGCTCGAATTACAGGGACAGAGGCTACACCTTC. As protein: CASSNYRDRGYTF.

This clonotype was observed at least ten times. The chain links TRBV4-1 to TRBJ1-1, with D hard to call. The germline CDR1 and CDR2 sequences are MGHRA and YSYEKL. The CDR3 length is 13 residues. V was cut by 7 bases and J by 1 base, with 10 bases left in between. The CDR3 DNA follows: TGCGCCAGCACCCCCCAAGGGAACACTGAAGCTTTCTTT. This codes for CASTPQGNTEAFF.

This chain links TRBV6-5 with TRBJ1-5; no definite D call. V lost 0 bases, J lost 9 bases, and 9 bases lay in between. The CDR3 totals 13 residues. The germline V gene encodes CDR1 MNHEY and CDR2 SVGAGI. Written as DNA, the CDR3 is TGTGCCAGCAGTTACTCAGGGCGAGGGCCCCAGCATTTT. Its protein product is CASSYSGRGPQHF.

This rearrangement joins TRBV20-1 to TRBJ2-7, with 8 bases matching TRBD1. Germline loops: CDR1 DFQATT, CDR2 SNEGSKA (reference sequence). The CDR3 contains 14 residues. Trimming at V came to 5 bases and at J to 5 bases, leaving 11 bases not matched to a gene. The CDR3 coding sequence is TGCAGTGCTTCCCCCGGCAGGGGGCTCGACGAGCAGTACTTC. It specifies CSASPGRGLDEQYF.

This rearrangement joins TRBV6-1 to TRBJ1-1; D gene uncertain. V lost 6 bases and J 3 bases, leaving 8 bases between the germline ends. CDR3 length equals 12 residues. Germline loops: CDR1 MNHNS, CDR2 SASEGT. CDR3 amino acids: CASRGADTEAFF. CDR3 in DNA: TGTGCCAGCAGGGGTGCGGACACTGAAGCTTTCTTT.

V and J are TRBV19 and TRBJ1-3, with no clear D. This CDR3 has 15 residues. Germline values: CDR1 LNHDA, CDR2 SQIVND (reference sequence). Trimming shortened V by 6 bases and J by 5 bases, and 17 bases separated the two germline ends. CDR3 nucleotides: TGTGCCAGTAGGATCATAGGTGGCGGGAGAAACACCATATATTTT. It translates to CASRIIGGGRNTIYF.

This clonotype was seen ten or more times. The V call is TRBV24-1, the J call TRBJ1-2; 9 nucleotides match TRBD1. In germline, CDR1 is KGHDR, CDR2 SFDVKD. This CDR3 has 15 amino acids. V was pared by 4 bases and J by 2 bases, with 4 bases of the junction left unmatched. The CDR3 loop is CATSDSDRGNYGYTF. In DNA form, the CDR3 reads TGTGCCACCAGTGACTCGGACAGGGGAAACTATGGCTACACCTTC.

This clonotype ranks as medium-sized. The chain employs TRBV29-1 and TRBJ2-7; 7 positions match TRBD1. J was trimmed by 3 bases and V by 7 bases; bases with no gene match: 6. The CDR3 is 12 residues long. Per the germline V gene, CDR1 is SQVTM and CDR2 is ANQGSEA. As DNA, the CDR3 is TGCAGCGCCCGGGGACAGATCTACGAGCAGTACTTC. Amino acids: CSARGQIYEQYF.

The V gene is TRBV20-1, the J gene TRBJ1-4; D possibly corresponds to TRBD1 (5 bases). The ends were cut back, 7 bases at V and 2 bases at J, with 8 bases in the middle. The CDR3 totals 12 residues. CDR1 and CDR2 (germline): DFQATT, SNEGSKA (reference sequence). This chain's CDR3 is CSDGHTNEKLFF. CDR3 nucleotide sequence: TGCAGTGACGGACACACTAATGAAAAACTGTTTTTT.

This chain connects TRBV25-1 to TRBJ1-3; D remains ambiguous. Germline CDR1 and CDR2: MGHDK and SYGVNS. Trimming cost V 6 bases and J 0 bases, with 9 bases left between them. The CDR3 extends over 14 amino acids. CDR3 sequence reads: CASSDRLSGNTIYF. The CDR3 DNA follows: TGTGCCAGCAGCGACCGTCTCTCTGGAAACACCATATATTTT.

In its sample, this clonotype was seen many times. The chain links TRBV5-1 to TRBJ2-3; 7 nucleotides line up with TRBD2. V lost 5 bases, J lost 4 bases, and 16 bases stayed unmatched. The CDR3 length is 17 residues. Germline V gene sequence: CDR1 SGHRS, CDR2 YFSETQ. The CDR3 spells CASRSQWGGTRADTQYF. DNA of the CDR3: TGCGCCAGCAGGAGCCAGTGGGGGGGGACGAGGGCAGATACGCAGTATTTT.

The gene calls are TRBV27 and TRBJ1-6; D remains unclear. Germline V gives CDR1 MNHEY, CDR2 SMNVEV (reference sequence). V was shortened by 0 bases and J by 5 bases, with 2 bases between the two germline ends. This CDR3 contains 13 residues. CDR3 nucleotide sequence: TGTGCCAGCAGTTTATCTGATAATTCACCCCTCCACTTT. Its protein product is CASSLSDNSPLHF.

This clonotype appeared a few times. The chain carries TRBV5-4 and TRBJ2-7, with 12 bases that match TRBD2. V lost 4 bases, J lost 0 bases, and 11 bases stayed unmatched. Germline V CDR1 and CDR2: SGHNT, YYREEE (reference sequence). The CDR3 contains 18 residues. The DNA for the CDR3 is TGTGCCAGCAGCCCGAAACCTGGACTAGCGGGAACCTCCTACGAGCAGTACTTC. Translated, it gives CASSPKPGLAGTSYEQYF.

The chain carries TRBV7-3 and TRBJ1-1; D unresolved. The length of the CDR3 is 13 residues. The V end was cut by 5 bases, the J end by 7 bases, with 14 bases between. Looked up from germline, CDR1 is SGHTA and CDR2 is FQGTGA. The CDR3 DNA sequence: TGTGCCAGCAGCGCGGACGGGAAGGTTGAAGCTTTCTTT. Translated, it gives CASSADGKVEAFF.

This sequence joins TRBV9 and TRBJ2-5; perhaps TRBD1 as D (6 bases). This CDR3 contains 17 residues. Trimming removed 7 bases at V and 4 bases at J, with 26 bases between. CDR1 SGDLS and CDR2 YYNGEE come from the germline V gene. CDR3: CASSPRSLAGARETQYF. The CDR3 coding sequence is TGTGCCAGCTCACCACGGTCCTTAGCAGGGGCGAGAGAGACCCAGTACTTC.

This clonotype was picked up a small number of times. V is TRBV9 and J is TRBJ2-7, with no clear D. The V gene's germline CDR1 is SGDLS and CDR2 YYNGEE. V was shortened by 4 bases and J by 6 bases, with 20 bases between the two germline ends. The length of the CDR3 is 15 residues. Written as DNA, the CDR3 is TGTGCCAGCAGCCCAGACCGGGCCTTGGGAACCGAGCAGTACTTC. Amino acids: CASSPDRALGTEQYF.

This clonotype came up a few times. The J gene is TRBJ1-3, the V gene TRBV29-1; D is uncertain. V dropped 6 bases and J dropped 2 bases, with 8 bases sitting between them. CDR1 and CDR2 (germline): SQVTM, ANQGSEA. This CDR3 has 12 residues. This chain's CDR3 is CSVVKTGNTIYF. In DNA form, the CDR3 reads TGCAGCGTAGTCAAAACTGGAAACACCATATATTTT.

The chain links TRBV5-1 to TRBJ1-1, with 9 positions matching TRBD1. The CDR3 runs to 15 residues. V lost 5 bases to trimming and J lost 3 bases; unmatched junction nucleotides: 8. In germline, CDR1 is SGHRS, CDR2 YFSETQ. The CDR3 here is CASSPGTGTYTEAFF. CDR3 in DNA: TGCGCCAGCAGTCCCGGGACAGGGACATACACTGAAGCTTTCTTT.

This sequence joins TRBV7-6 and TRBJ2-5; TRBD2 agrees at 7 bases. Losses at the gene ends were 1 base for V and 4 bases for J; bases not matched to a gene: 9. This CDR3 spans 16 amino acids. Germline V gene sequence: CDR1 SGHVS, CDR2 FNYEAQ. DNA for the CDR3: TGTGCCAGCAGCTTAGAGGGCCCGGGGAGGGGAGAGACCCAGTACTTC. As protein: CASSLEGPGRGETQYF. Together with reference TRBV7-6 and TRBJ2-5, the CDR3 gives the full variable domain: GAGVSQSPRYKVTKRGQDVALRCDPISGHVSLYWYRQALGQGPEFLTYFNYEAQQDKSGLPNDRFSAERPEGSISTLTIQRTEQRDSAMYRCASSLEGPGRGETQYFGPGTRLLVL.

This clonotype was seen only once. The chain carries TRBV7-9 and TRBJ2-5; 11 positions agree with TRBD2. The CDR3 sequence is 18 residues long. Germline V gene lookup returns CDR1 SEHNR and CDR2 FQNEAQ (reference sequence). Trimming took 5 bases from V and 2 from J; bases not matched to a gene: 13. CDR3 in DNA: TGTGCCAGCAGCCGTACCGGACTAGCGGGTAACAATCAAGAGACCCAGTACTTC. Amino acid sequence: CASSRTGLAGNNQETQYF. The complete variable domain, with remaining parts taken from reference TRBV7-9 and TRBJ2-5, reads DTGVSQNPRHKITKRGQNVTFRCDPISEHNRLYWYRQTLGQGPEFLTYFQNEAQLEKSRLLSDRFSAERPKGSFSTLEIQRTEQGDSAMYLCASSRTGLAGNNQETQYFGPGTRLLVL.

This clonotype was seen many times. The V gene is TRBV5-1, the J gene TRBJ2-5, with 9 bases that match TRBD2. Unmatched junction bases numbered 10, after V lost 5 bases and J lost 5 bases. Germline CDR1 SGHRS, CDR2 YFSETQ. This CDR3 is built from 15 residues. CDR3 in DNA: TGCGCCAGCAGTCCCGGGACTAGCATGGTGGAGACCCAGTACTTC. Amino acid sequence: CASSPGTSMVETQYF.

This clonotype counts as medium-sized. V is TRBV20-1 and J is TRBJ1-5, with 7 bases fitting TRBD1. The CDR3 runs 13 residues. Germline lookup yields CDR1 DFQATT and CDR2 SNEGSKA (reference sequence). Germline trimming cut 4 bases from V and 7 bases from J; bases unmatched to any gene: 7. The DNA for the CDR3 is TGCAGTGCTACCCGACAGGGTGGGCAGCCCCAGCATTTT. Protein sequence: CSATRQGGQPQHF.

This rearrangement joins TRBV28 to TRBJ1-1, with D unresolved. V gave up 2 bases and J gave up 7 bases, with 8 bases separating them. The length of the CDR3 is 12 residues. Germline V CDR1 and CDR2: MDHEN, SYDVKM. The CDR3 protein is CASSLGTGEAFF. CDR3 sequence (DNA): TGTGCCAGCAGTTTAGGAACCGGTGAAGCTTTCTTT.

This clonotype turned up a few times. This rearrangement joins TRBV5-6 to TRBJ2-7; the match to TRBD2 covers 7 bases. This CDR3 comprises 15 residues. V shed 4 bases and J 3 bases; nucleotides not matched to a gene: 10. Germline lookup yields CDR1 SGHDT and CDR2 YYEEEE. The CDR3 spells CASSPLGEGHYEQYF. CDR3 nucleotides: TGTGCCAGCAGCCCTCTGGGGGAGGGCCACTACGAGCAGTACTTC.

This clonotype was observed at least ten times. The chain links TRBV20-1 to TRBJ1-3; D uncertain. Trimming took 5 bases from V and 0 from J, leaving 14 bases between them. Germline CDR1 reads DFQATT; CDR2 reads SNEGSKA (reference sequence). The CDR3 runs to 15 residues. The CDR3 reads CSALPGLRSGNTIYF. The CDR3 DNA sequence: TGCAGTGCTCTCCCCGGACTGCGCTCTGGAAACACCATATATTTT.

This clonotype came up many times. V usage is TRBV10-3 and J usage is TRBJ1-6, with unresolved D. The V end was cut by 3 bases, the J end by 3 bases, with 12 bases between. The CDR3 has 16 residues. Germline CDR1 is ENHRY and CDR2 is SYGVKD. The CDR3: CAISDQAGIYNSPLHF. The CDR3 DNA follows: TGTGCCATCAGTGATCAAGCGGGGATCTATAATTCACCCCTCCACTTT.